The sequence of this TCR beta chain was determined in a study of T cells after yellow fever vaccination. Study details: With SMART-Seq v4 Ultra Low Input, the fractions containing low cell numbers were prepared.

Researchers made TCR cDNA using 5'RACE template switching, and this step added a universal primer site and UMIs. One entry per CDR3 protein, called by TCRdb with MiXCR from the 5' RACE reads. The table shows about 510,000 distinct CDR3 sequences, with just over 20% occurring only once. Notes on the study in general: Once the booster was given, most primary-vaccination clones reappeared, at 95% to 97% for CD4 and roughly 86% for CD8. Contamination by abundant bulk-population clonotypes could be present in FACS-sorted repertoires.

This clonotype appeared a few times. Its antigen is not known. The CDR3 has 13 amino acids. CDR1 KGHDR and CDR2 SFDVKD come from the germline V gene. V was clipped by 9 bases and J by 2 bases, with 12 bases between them. This receptor was taken from a man aged 18 to 29 who received the YFV17D yellow fever vaccine. The chain uses TRBV24-1 and TRBJ2-5; D perhaps matches TRBD1 (5 bases). This specimen was PBMCs, taken about 20 days after the first yellow fever vaccination. The CDR3 DNA reads as TGTGCCACCGGGATGGGGCAGCAAGAGACCCAGTACTTC. Protein: CATGMGQQETQYF.